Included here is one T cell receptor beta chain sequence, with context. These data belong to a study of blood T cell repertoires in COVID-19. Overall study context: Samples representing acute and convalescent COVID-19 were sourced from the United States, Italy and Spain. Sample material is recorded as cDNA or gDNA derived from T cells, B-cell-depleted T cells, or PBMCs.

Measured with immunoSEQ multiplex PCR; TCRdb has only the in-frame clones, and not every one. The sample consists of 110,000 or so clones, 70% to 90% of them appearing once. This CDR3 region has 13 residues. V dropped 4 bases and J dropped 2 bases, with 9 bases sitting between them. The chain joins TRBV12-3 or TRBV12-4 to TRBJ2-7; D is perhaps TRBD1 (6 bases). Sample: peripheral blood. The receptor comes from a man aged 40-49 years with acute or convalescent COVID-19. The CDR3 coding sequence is TGTGCCAGCAGTTCAGGGGATACCTACGAGCAGTACTTC. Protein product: CASSSGDTYEQYF.